This T cell receptor beta chain was profiled in a study of shared clonotypes between healthy human individuals. Whole-study findings and limits: The expectation was that sequencing depth would affect clonotype sharing among donors.

Concerning this clone: The antigen remains undetermined.

From CD4+ cells came CD45RA+ naive and CD45RA-negative memory subsets. The table came from immunoSEQ multiplex PCR; TCRdb's copy has only in-frame clones and leaves some out. In the table there are around 1.5 million clones, under 99% of which are singletons. The sequence came from a man younger than 45 in good health. Source material: naive CD4+ T cells sorted from blood. Noted subset: CD45RA+ positively selected.

The CDR3 sequence: CASSVVRESNEQFF. The CDR3 DNA is TGTGCCAGCAGCGTAGTTCGAGAATCCAATGAGCAGTTCTTC. V usage is TRBV9 and J usage is TRBJ2-1; D is unclear. This CDR3 is 14 amino acids long. With 0 bases removed from V and 6 bases from J, the gap between germline ends came to 10 bases. Germline V gives CDR1 SGDLS, CDR2 YYNGEE.